Each of the 29 T cell receptor beta chains below was sequenced from the same sample in a study of cytomegalovirus exposure and HLA in healthy donors. A multiplex PCR was run with 60 Vbeta primers and 13 Jbeta primers. The repertoire was sequenced with immunoSEQ multiplex PCR; TCRdb's copy has only in-frame clones and lacks some. The table includes about 130,000 clones, more than 9% detected once. The sequenced sample was PBMCs. The origin of the receptors is a woman between 18 and 30 years old in good health and CMV-seropositive.

J is TRBJ2-2 and V is TRBV5-1; TRBD2 agrees at 10 bases. The CDR3 is made up of 16 amino acids. The J segment lost 4 bases and the V segment lost 6 bases, leaving 9 bases of the junction unmatched. Germline V gives CDR1 SGHRS, CDR2 YFSETQ. CDR3 nucleotide sequence: TGCGCCAGCACCTCTTGGGGACTAGCGCCCACCGGGGAGCTGTTTTTT. Translating it yields CASTSWGLAPTGELFF. Full variable domain (outside the CDR3, taken from reference TRBV5-1 and TRBJ2-2): KAGVTQTPRYLIKTRGQQVTLSCSPISGHRSVSWYQQTPGQGLQFLFEYFSETQRNKGNFPGRFSGRQFSNSRSEMNVSTLELGDSALYLCASTSWGLAPTGELFFGEGSRLTVL.

V gene TRBV19 combines with J gene TRBJ1-2; tentatively, D is TRBD1 (5 bases). Germline V gene lookup returns CDR1 LNHDA and CDR2 SQIVND (reference sequence). Trimming cost V 0 bases and J 8 bases, with 10 bases left between them. CDR3 length: 13 amino acids. CDR3 bases: TGTGCCAGTAGTATAGACTCAGGGTTCGGCTACACCTTC. This gives the protein CASSIDSGFGYTF.

The chain couples TRBV7-2 to TRBJ2-7; D is possibly TRBD1 (5 bases). CDR3 length: 13 amino acids. CDR1 and CDR2 (germline): SGHTA, FQGNSA. Trimming pared 1 base from V and 4 bases from J, leaving 8 bases between. The CDR3 loop reads CASSLDRLYEQYF. Written as DNA, the CDR3 is TGTGCCAGCAGCTTAGACAGGCTATACGAGCAGTACTTC.

This clone was observed a handful of times. CDR3 protein: CASSLDSGYEQYF. The CDR3 bases are TGTGCCAGCAGCTTAGACTCGGGGTACGAGCAGTACTTC. The chain joins TRBV11-1 to TRBJ2-7; D might be TRBD2 (5 bases). This CDR3 spans 13 amino acids. V lost 1 base and J lost 4, with 8 bases in between. Per the germline V gene, CDR1 is SGHAT and CDR2 is FQDESV (reference sequence). The whole variable domain, filled in from reference TRBV11-1 and TRBJ2-7, reads EAEVAQSPRYKITEKSQAVAFWCDPISGHATLYWYRQILGQGPELLVQFQDESVVDDSQLPKDRFSAERLKGVDSTLKIQPAELGDSAMYLCASSLDSGYEQYFGPGTRLTVT.

This clone was recorded a few times. The chain couples TRBV19 to TRBJ1-5; D might be TRBD1 (6 bases). Germline V lookup: CDR1 LNHDA, CDR2 SQIVND (reference sequence). This CDR3 is built from 15 residues. Trimming pared 6 bases from V and 4 bases from J, leaving 16 bases between. The CDR3 protein is CASSLLRDKNQPQHF. DNA for the CDR3: TGTGCCAGTAGCCTCCTCCGGGACAAAAATCAGCCCCAGCATTTT. Filled out from reference TRBV19 and TRBJ1-5, the complete variable domain reads DGGITQSPKYLFRKEGQNVTLSCEQNLNHDAMYWYRQDPGQGLRLIYYSQIVNDFQKGDIAEGYSVSREKKESFPLTVTSAQKNPTAFYLCASSLLRDKNQPQHFGDGTRLSIL.

This clone was found once. The chain carries TRBV19 and TRBJ1-1, with 10 bases matching TRBD1. The CDR3 loop spans 17 amino acids. J gave up 0 bases and V 2 bases, and 6 bases lay outside the gene matches. Germline values: CDR1 LNHDA, CDR2 SQIVND (reference sequence). This CDR3 is CASSIRWDRGVNTEAFF. The CDR3 bases are TGTGCCAGTAGTATACGTTGGGACAGGGGTGTGAACACTGAAGCTTTCTTT.

The genes are TRBV6-1 and TRBJ1-2, with D unresolved. The CDR3 is 15 residues long. Trimming removed 0 bases at V and 4 bases at J, with 12 bases between. CDR1 and CDR2 (germline): MNHNS, SASEGT. The chain's CDR3 is CASSEAPGMVYGYTF. The CDR3 DNA follows: TGTGCCAGCAGTGAAGCTCCGGGGATGGTCTATGGCTACACCTTC.

The table lists this clone with a few counts. J is TRBJ1-5 and V is TRBV6-1; D gene unclear. The V end was cut by 2 bases, the J end by 7 bases, with 3 bases between. Germline-derived CDR1 and CDR2 are MNHNS and SASEGT. The length of the CDR3 is 11 residues. CDR3 DNA sequence: TGTGCCAGCAGTGAAATACAGCCCCAGCATTTT. Its translation is CASSEIQPQHF.

This chain links TRBV6-5 with TRBJ2-5; 8 bases agree with TRBD1. The V segment lost 0 bases and the J segment 2 bases; nucleotides outside the gene matches: 2. CDR1 and CDR2 (germline): MNHEY, SVGAGI. This CDR3 is 15 amino acids long. CDR3 in amino acids: CASSYSDRAQETQYF. In DNA, the CDR3 is TGTGCCAGCAGTTACTCGGACAGGGCTCAAGAGACCCAGTACTTC.

The table lists this clone with a few counts. The genes are TRBV12-5 and TRBJ2-3; 8 bases line up with TRBD1. The J segment lost 4 bases and the V segment lost 5 bases, leaving 8 bases of the junction unmatched. CDR3 length: 15 residues. The germline V gene encodes CDR1 LGHNT and CDR2 FRNRAP. CDR3 nucleotides: TGTGCTAGTGGTATTGGACAGGGAGTAGCAGATACGCAGTATTTT. The encoded protein is CASGIGQGVADTQYF.

This clone was detected only a few times. This chain connects TRBV10-3 to TRBJ2-3; maybe TRBD1 (5 bases). The CDR3 runs 14 residues. Looked up from germline, CDR1 is ENHRY and CDR2 is SYGVKD. Trimming took 4 bases from V and 6 from J, leaving 14 bases between them. CDR3 protein: CAISASLGVDTQYF. In DNA, the CDR3 is TGTGCCATCAGTGCAAGTCTAGGGGTTGATACGCAGTATTTT.

The genes are TRBV29-1 and TRBJ2-3, with TRBD2 matching 12 bases. Germline-derived CDR1 and CDR2 are SQVTM and ANQGSEA. This CDR3 spans 15 amino acids. The trim removed 4 bases at V and 2 bases at J, leaving 4 bases unmatched. As DNA, the CDR3 is TGCAGCGTTGGGGGGACTAGCGGGTTCACAGATACGCAGTATTTT. Protein product: CSVGGTSGFTDTQYF.

This clone occurred a few times. CDR3 region: CASSLVSPEEYF. CDR3 DNA sequence: TGTGCCAGCAGCTTAGTATCCCCAGAGGAGTACTTC. The chain has TRBV11-2 and TRBJ2-7; D ambiguous. V dropped 1 base and J dropped 11 bases, with 12 bases sitting between them. This CDR3 is 12 amino acids long. Germline CDR1 SGHAT, CDR2 FQNNGV.

This clone was counted a few times. The chain couples TRBV27 to TRBJ2-5; D is possibly TRBD2 (5 bases). This CDR3 has 13 residues. With 5 bases removed from V and 11 bases from J, the gap between germline ends came to 18 bases. In germline, CDR1 is MNHEY, CDR2 SMNVEV (reference sequence). The CDR3 here is CASSPMVYWEQYF. The CDR3, as DNA: TGTGCCAGCAGTCCTATGGTCTACTGGGAGCAGTACTTC.

The V gene is TRBV20-1, the J gene TRBJ2-3; D unresolved. Trimming removed 5 bases at V and 7 bases at J, with 10 bases between. Germline CDR1 reads DFQATT; CDR2 reads SNEGSKA (reference sequence). CDR3 size: 11 residues. CDR3 region: CSARDWYTQYF. DNA for the CDR3: TGCAGTGCTCGCGACTGGTATACGCAGTATTTT.

The chain employs TRBV2 and TRBJ2-5; 7 bases are a match to TRBD1. The germline gives CDR1 SNHLY, CDR2 FYNNEI. With V trimmed by 4 bases and J by 7 bases, 3 bases remained unmatched. This CDR3 is built from 12 residues. As DNA, the CDR3 is TGTGCCAGCAGTGCAGGGGGTCGGACCCAGTACTTC. This translates into CASSAGGRTQYF.

This sequence joins TRBV6-6 and TRBJ2-7; D perhaps matches TRBD1 (6 bases). The V and J ends lost 6 bases and 6 bases respectively, with 9 bases between them. Germline V gene lookup returns CDR1 MNHNY and CDR2 SVGAGI (reference sequence). The CDR3 is made up of 11 amino acids. The CDR3 DNA reads TGTGCCAGCAGCACAGGGTCCGAGCAGTACTTC. Translation: CASSTGSEQYF.

The V gene is TRBV2, the J gene TRBJ2-7; 8 nucleotides agree with TRBD1. This CDR3 has 14 residues. Germline CDR1 SNHLY, CDR2 FYNNEI. V gave up 4 bases and J gave up 1 base; unmatched junction bases: 3. CDR3 in DNA: TGTGCCAGCAGTGTGGGACAGGATTCCTACGAGCAGTACTTC. Protein sequence: CASSVGQDSYEQYF. Using reference TRBV2 and TRBJ2-7 for the parts outside the CDR3, the full variable domain is EPEVTQTPSHQVTQMGQEVILRCVPISNHLYFYWYRQILGQKVEFLVSFYNNEISEKSEIFDDQFSVERPDGSNFTLKIRSTKLEDSAMYFCASSVGQDSYEQYFGPGTRLTVT.

This clone was detected a few times. The rearrangement uses TRBV30 and TRBJ2-5; the match to TRBD1 covers 8 bases. Germline V CDR1 and CDR2: GTSNPN, SVGIG (reference sequence). The CDR3 has 13 amino acids. With V trimmed by 2 bases and J by 5 bases, 4 bases remained unmatched. CDR3 sequence reads: CAWSSDRAETQYF. As DNA, the CDR3 is TGTGCCTGGAGTTCGGACAGGGCCGAGACCCAGTACTTC.

The chain joins TRBV28 to TRBJ1-1; 7 nucleotides agree with TRBD1. The trim removed 6 bases at V and 0 bases at J, leaving 10 bases unmatched. Germline loops: CDR1 MDHEN, CDR2 SYDVKM. CDR3 length: 16 residues. As DNA, the CDR3 is TGTGCCAGCAGACATGTGGCAGGGGGAATGAACACTGAAGCTTTCTTT. It yields the protein CASRHVAGGMNTEAFF.

This clone was detected a few times. This sequence joins TRBV18 and TRBJ1-5; D ambiguous. Trimming left V 3 bases short and J 2 bases short, with 11 bases between. The CDR3 has 15 residues. The V gene's germline CDR1 is KGHSH and CDR2 LQKENI. This chain's CDR3 is CASSPNYGGNQPQHF. DNA for the CDR3: TGTGCCAGCTCACCCAACTACGGAGGCAATCAGCCCCAGCATTTT.

This clone has more than one count but fewer than ten. The chain links TRBV25-1 to TRBJ2-7; D gene unclear. Germline CDR1 is MGHDK and CDR2 is SYGVNS. Between the trimmed V and J ends, which lost 4 bases and 2 bases, there was a span of 9 bases. This CDR3 has 13 residues. The CDR3 sequence: CASSAWRPYEQYF. In DNA, the CDR3 is TGTGCCAGCAGTGCGTGGAGACCCTACGAGCAGTACTTC.

This clone appeared a few times. The gene calls are TRBV30 and TRBJ1-2; no clear D gene. This CDR3 is 10 amino acids long. With 7 bases removed from V and 8 bases from J, the gap between germline ends came to 11 bases. Germline values: CDR1 GTSNPN, CDR2 SVGIG (reference sequence). The CDR3 nucleotides read TGTGCCTCCCGGGAGGAAGGCTACACCTTC. Amino acids: CASREEGYTF. Looking up the rest from reference TRBV30 and TRBJ1-2 gives the full variable domain: SQTIHQWPATLVQPVGSPLSLECTVEGTSNPNLYWYRQAAGRGLQLLFYSVGIGQISSEVPQNLSASRPQDRQFILSSKKLLLSDSGFYLCASREEGYTFGSGTRLTVV.

This clone was seen more than once but under ten times. The V and J genes are TRBV7-9 and TRBJ2-3, with TRBD2 matching over 7 bases. The CDR3 loop spans 14 amino acids. V lost 6 bases, J lost 0 bases, and 3 bases stayed unmatched. CDR1 is SEHNR and CDR2 is FQNEAQ in the germline V gene (reference sequence). The CDR3 protein is CASRRAGSTDTQYF. The CDR3 DNA sequence: TGTGCCAGCAGAAGAGCGGGGAGCACAGATACGCAGTATTTT.

This clone was seen a handful of times. V and J are TRBV4-2 and TRBJ1-4; 10 nucleotides align to TRBD1. Losses at the gene ends were 1 base for V and 6 bases for J; bases not matched to a gene: 5. The germline V gene encodes CDR1 LGHNA and CDR2 YNFKEQ. This CDR3 comprises 16 residues. In nucleotides, the CDR3 is TGTGCCAGCAGCCAAGTGACGGGGACAGGGGATGAAAAACTGTTTTTT. Translating gives CASSQVTGTGDEKLFF.

The V call is TRBV7-9, the J call TRBJ1-4; unclear D gene. The CDR3 consists of 14 residues. V lost 3 bases, J lost 6 bases, and 11 bases lay in between. Germline V gene lookup returns CDR1 SEHNR and CDR2 FQNEAQ (reference sequence). Written as DNA, the CDR3 is TGTGCCAGCAGCTTCTGGGGAGAGGATGAAAAACTGTTTTTT. Its protein product is CASSFWGEDEKLFF.

This chain links TRBV10-3 with TRBJ1-5, with 7 nucleotides matching TRBD1. The V segment lost 0 bases and the J segment 4 bases; nucleotides outside the gene matches: 18. The CDR3 has 20 amino acids. CDR1 is ENHRY and CDR2 is SYGVKD in the germline V gene. Here the CDR3 DNA reads TGTGCCATCAGTGAGTCTTTAGGAACAGGGGTACATCTAGGGAATCAGCCCCAGCATTTT. Translating gives CAISESLGTGVHLGNQPQHF.

This clone was recorded a few times. The chain combines TRBV5-6 with TRBJ1-2, with D possibly TRBD1 on 5 matching bases. This CDR3 is built from 15 residues. Trimming removed 3 bases at V and 0 bases at J, with 12 bases between. CDR1 SGHDT and CDR2 YYEEEE come from the germline V gene. CDR3: CASSSRGLANYGYTF. As DNA, the CDR3 is TGTGCCAGCAGCTCCCGGGGACTCGCTAACTATGGCTACACCTTC.

The genes are TRBV2 and TRBJ1-1; D might be TRBD1 (6 bases). The CDR3 is made up of 14 amino acids. Germline-derived CDR1 and CDR2 are SNHLY and FYNNEI. V lost 5 bases and J lost 1, with 11 bases in between. CDR3 protein: CASSNSRGNTEAFF. The CDR3, as DNA: TGTGCCAGCAGTAATAGCAGGGGGAACACTGAAGCTTTCTTT.